The rows below give T cell receptor beta chains drawn from one sample of a study of tumor-infiltrating lymphocytes in primary liver carcinoma. TCRdb itself ran the multiplex PCR reads through MiXCR, one entry per CDR3 protein. The sample yields hundreds of thousands of distinct CDR3 sequences, 50% to 75% seen once. Sample: peripheral blood. Receptor source: a woman younger than 45 with primary liver carcinoma and hepatitis B virus infection. The CDR3 runs from the conserved cysteine through the conserved F or W. The order of the fields is J gene, V gene, clone size, D gene, CDR3 DNA, CDR3 protein. D genes are given only for firm matches. Clone size, where shown, is once, few, many, or a class for clones that have expanded.

j_gene: TRBJ2-7; v_gene: TRBV30; abundance: NA; d_gene: NA; CDR3nt: TGTGCCTGGAGTAGCGGCGCATCCTACGAGCAGTACTTC; CDR3aa: CAWSSGASYEQYF
j_gene: TRBJ2-7; v_gene: TRBV12-3/TRBV12-4; abundance: many; d_gene: TRBD2; CDR3nt: TGTGCCAGCAGTCTTATAGCGGGAGGGGCCTACGAGCAGTACTTC; CDR3aa: CASSLIAGGAYEQYF
j_gene: TRBJ2-3; v_gene: TRBV12-3/TRBV12-4; abundance: few; d_gene: TRBD2; CDR3nt: TGTGCCAGCAGTCCTCAGCTGGGACTAGCGGGACCAGATACGCAGTATTTT; CDR3aa: CASSPQLGLAGPDTQYF
j_gene: TRBJ2-4; v_gene: TRBV6-6; abundance: NA; d_gene: NA; CDR3nt: TGTGCCAGCAGTTACTCATCCCGGGCCAGAGGGGAAAACATTCAGTACTTC; CDR3aa: CASSYSSRARGENIQYF
j_gene: TRBJ1-5; v_gene: TRBV7-9; abundance: NA; d_gene: NA; CDR3nt: TGTGCCAGCAGCTTAGATGTTCAAGGCGGTGTTTATCAGCCCCAGCATTTT; CDR3aa: CASSLDVQGGVYQPQHF
j_gene: TRBJ2-5; v_gene: TRBV11-2; abundance: NA; d_gene: NA; CDR3nt: TGTGCCAGCAGCTTAAGCGGAGCTAGGGGAAACCCACGAGAGACCCAGTACTTC; CDR3aa: CASSLSGARGNPRETQYF
j_gene: TRBJ2-1; v_gene: TRBV6-2/TRBV6-3; abundance: few; d_gene: TRBD1; CDR3nt: TGTGCCAGCACCCCTAGGACAGGGTTCCCCTACAATGAGCAGTTCTTC; CDR3aa: CASTPRTGFPYNEQFF
j_gene: TRBJ2-2; v_gene: TRBV6-2/TRBV6-3; abundance: many; d_gene: TRBD2; CDR3nt: TGTGCCAGCAGGAAAGAGCGGGGTTTGAACACCGGGGAGCTGTTTTTT; CDR3aa: CASRKERGLNTGELFF
j_gene: TRBJ1-1; v_gene: TRBV29-1; abundance: NA; d_gene: NA; CDR3nt: TGCAGCGTTTATTACAGTCGGAACACTGAAGCTTCCTTT; CDR3aa: CSVYYSRNTEASF
j_gene: TRBJ2-7; v_gene: TRBV11-1; abundance: NA; d_gene: NA; CDR3nt: TGTGCCAGCAGCTTAAACGGAGGGAGTGTATACGAGCAGTACTTC; CDR3aa: CASSLNGGSVYEQYF
j_gene: TRBJ2-7; v_gene: TRBV7-8; abundance: NA; d_gene: TRBD2; CDR3nt: TGTGCCAGCAGCTTAGTAGCGCTAGCGGTAGTCCACGAGCAGTACTTC; CDR3aa: CASSLVALAVVHEQYF
j_gene: TRBJ1-3; v_gene: TRBV10-3; abundance: few; d_gene: NA; CDR3nt: TGTGCCATCAGGGGGGGACACACTGGAAACACCATATATTTT; CDR3aa: CAIRGGHTGNTIYF
j_gene: TRBJ2-2; v_gene: TRBV6-6; abundance: NA; d_gene: NA; CDR3nt: TGTGCCAGCGTAAGGGTCGGAGAGCTGTTTTTT; CDR3aa: CASVRVGELFF
j_gene: TRBJ2-4; v_gene: TRBV29-1; abundance: NA; d_gene: TRBD2; CDR3nt: TGCAGCATCGAAAAGGGACTAGTGGGAGGCTACATTCAGTACTTC; CDR3aa: CSIEKGLVGGYIQYF
j_gene: TRBJ2-2; v_gene: TRBV5-4; abundance: few; d_gene: NA; CDR3nt: TGTGCCAGCAGCACTAGGGGTCTGGGGACCGGGGAGCTGTTTTTT; CDR3aa: CASSTRGLGTGELFF
j_gene: TRBJ1-1; v_gene: TRBV6-2/TRBV6-3; abundance: NA; d_gene: NA; CDR3nt: TGTGCCAGCAGTCCACTTGACTTCCCTCATGGGGCTGAAGCTTTCTTT; CDR3aa: CASSPLDFPHGAEAFF
j_gene: TRBJ2-3; v_gene: TRBV11-2; abundance: NA; d_gene: NA; CDR3nt: TGTGCCAGCGGCCCCCTCGGGGGCTATACGCAGTATTTT; CDR3aa: CASGPLGGYTQYF
j_gene: TRBJ1-1; v_gene: TRBV5-4; abundance: few; d_gene: TRBD1; CDR3nt: TGTGCCAGCAGCAAGGACAGGGGGAAGGGAAAAACTGAAGCTTTCTTT; CDR3aa: CASSKDRGKGKTEAFF